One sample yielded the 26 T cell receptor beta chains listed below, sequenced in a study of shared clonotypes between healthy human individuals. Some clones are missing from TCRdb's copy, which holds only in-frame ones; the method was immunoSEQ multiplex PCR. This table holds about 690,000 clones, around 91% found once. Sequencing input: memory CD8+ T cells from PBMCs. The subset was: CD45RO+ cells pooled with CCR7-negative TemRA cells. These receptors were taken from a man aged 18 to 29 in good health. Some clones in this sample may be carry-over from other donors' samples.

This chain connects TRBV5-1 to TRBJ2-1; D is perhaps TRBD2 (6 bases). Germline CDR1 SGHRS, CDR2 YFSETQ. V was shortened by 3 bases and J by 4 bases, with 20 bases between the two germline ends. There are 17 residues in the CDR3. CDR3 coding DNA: TGCGCCAGCAGCTCCGGGCAGCGGGCCATAACTTACAATGAGCAGTTCTTC. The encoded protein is CASSSGQRAITYNEQFF. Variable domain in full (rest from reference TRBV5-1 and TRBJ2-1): KAGVTQTPRYLIKTRGQQVTLSCSPISGHRSVSWYQQTPGQGLQFLFEYFSETQRNKGNFPGRFSGRQFSNSRSEMNVSTLELGDSALYLCASSSGQRAITYNEQFFGPGTRLTVL.

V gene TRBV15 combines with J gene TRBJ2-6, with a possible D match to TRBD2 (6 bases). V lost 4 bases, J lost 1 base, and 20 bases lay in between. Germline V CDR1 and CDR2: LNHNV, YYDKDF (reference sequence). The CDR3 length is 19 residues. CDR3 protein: CATSTLWTIVPSGANVLTF. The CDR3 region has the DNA TGTGCCACCAGCACCCTGTGGACTATCGTGCCATCTGGGGCCAACGTCCTGACTTTC.

CDR3 coding DNA: TGTGCCAGCAGTTCCATCGGGACTAGCGGGAGGGAGACCCAGTACTTC. This gives the protein CASSSIGTSGRETQYF. This chain links TRBV27 with TRBJ2-5; 15 nucleotides line up with TRBD2. J gave up 5 bases and V 4 bases, and 5 bases lay outside the gene matches. Germline V lookup: CDR1 MNHEY, CDR2 SMNVEV (reference sequence). The CDR3 is 16 amino acids.

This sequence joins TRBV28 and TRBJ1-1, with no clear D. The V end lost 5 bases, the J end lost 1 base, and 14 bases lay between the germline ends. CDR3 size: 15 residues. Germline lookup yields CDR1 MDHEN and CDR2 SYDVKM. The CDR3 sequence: CASSHQREGNTEAFF. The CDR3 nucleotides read TGTGCCAGCAGTCACCAACGTGAGGGGAACACTGAAGCTTTCTTT.

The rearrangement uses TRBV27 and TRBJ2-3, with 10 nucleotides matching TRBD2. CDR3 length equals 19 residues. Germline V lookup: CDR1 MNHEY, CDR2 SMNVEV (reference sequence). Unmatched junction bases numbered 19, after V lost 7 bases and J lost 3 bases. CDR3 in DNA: TGTGCCAGCATACCGACTAGCGGGTACCACCCCGGGAGGACAGATACGCAGTATTTT. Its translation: CASIPTSGYHPGRTDTQYF.

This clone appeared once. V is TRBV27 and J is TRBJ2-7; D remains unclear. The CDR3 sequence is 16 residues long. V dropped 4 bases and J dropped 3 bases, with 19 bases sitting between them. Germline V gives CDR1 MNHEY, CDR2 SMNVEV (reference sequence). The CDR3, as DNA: TGTGCCAGCAGTTCTATTTACCCGACTGGATACTACGAGCAGTACTTC. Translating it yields CASSSIYPTGYYEQYF.

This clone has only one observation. The CDR3 sequence is CASSVWTSSYEQYF. CDR3 sequence (DNA): TGTGCCAGCAGTGTGTGGACAAGTAGCTACGAGCAGTACTTC. The genes are TRBV6-1 and TRBJ2-7; TRBD1 is a possible D gene (5 bases). The CDR3 extends over 14 amino acids. Between the trimmed V and J ends, which lost 4 bases and 3 bases, there was a span of 13 bases. CDR1 and CDR2 (germline): MNHNS, SASEGT.

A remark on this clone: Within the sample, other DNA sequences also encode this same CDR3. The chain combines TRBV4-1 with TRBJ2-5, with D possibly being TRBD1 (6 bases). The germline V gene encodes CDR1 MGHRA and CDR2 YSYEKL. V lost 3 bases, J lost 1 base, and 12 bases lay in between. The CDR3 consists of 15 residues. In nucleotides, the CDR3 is TGCGCCAGCAGCCAGGAGAGGGGGTTCCAAGAGACCCAGTACTTC. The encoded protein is CASSQERGFQETQYF.

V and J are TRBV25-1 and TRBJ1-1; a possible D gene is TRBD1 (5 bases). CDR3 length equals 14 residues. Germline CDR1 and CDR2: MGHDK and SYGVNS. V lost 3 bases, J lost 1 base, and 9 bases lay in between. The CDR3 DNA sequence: TGTGCCAGCAGTGACGGGGACGGGAACACTGAAGCTTTCTTT. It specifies CASSDGDGNTEAFF.

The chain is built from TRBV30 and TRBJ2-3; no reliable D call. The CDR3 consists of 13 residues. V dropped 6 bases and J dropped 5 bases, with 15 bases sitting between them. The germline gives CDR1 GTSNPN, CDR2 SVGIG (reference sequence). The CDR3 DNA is TGTGCCTGCCACTCTGTAGTGGGAGATACGCAGTATTTT. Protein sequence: CACHSVVGDTQYF.

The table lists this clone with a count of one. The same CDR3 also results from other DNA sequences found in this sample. The CDR3 sequence is CASSVEQGGSYNEQFF. CDR3 nucleotide sequence: TGTGCCAGCAGCGTAGAGCAGGGCGGCTCCTACAATGAGCAGTTCTTC. V gene TRBV9 combines with J gene TRBJ2-1; the D gene is possibly TRBD1 (5 bases). The CDR3 spans 16 residues. V was pared by 0 bases and J by 0 bases, with 10 bases between. Germline V CDR1 and CDR2: SGDLS, YYNGEE.

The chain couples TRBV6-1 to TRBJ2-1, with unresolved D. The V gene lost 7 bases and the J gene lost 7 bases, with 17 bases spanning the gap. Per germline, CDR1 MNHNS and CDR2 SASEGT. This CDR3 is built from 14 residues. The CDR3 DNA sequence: TGTGCCAGCACAGAATCCTGGGCCCTAAATGAGCAGTTCTTC. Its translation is CASTESWALNEQFF.

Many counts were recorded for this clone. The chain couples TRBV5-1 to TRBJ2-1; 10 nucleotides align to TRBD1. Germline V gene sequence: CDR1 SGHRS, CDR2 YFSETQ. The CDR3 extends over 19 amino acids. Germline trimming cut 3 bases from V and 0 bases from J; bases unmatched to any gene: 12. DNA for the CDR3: TGCGCCAGCAGCTCGACCGGGACAGGGGCCCTCATCTCCTACAATGAGCAGTTCTTC. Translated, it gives CASSSTGTGALISYNEQFF.

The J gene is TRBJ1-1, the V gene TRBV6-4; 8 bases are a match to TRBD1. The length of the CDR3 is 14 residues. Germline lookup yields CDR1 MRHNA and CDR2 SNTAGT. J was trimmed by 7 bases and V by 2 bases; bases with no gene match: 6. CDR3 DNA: TGTGCCAGCAGTGACGGGACAGGAGGTGGTGAAGCTTTCTTT. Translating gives CASSDGTGGGEAFF.

The CDR3 coding sequence is TGTGCCAGCAGTTTGAGGTTAAGGGGGCGAGGCGGCTACACCTTC. Translated: CASSLRLRGRGGYTF. The J gene is TRBJ1-2, the V gene TRBV28; TRBD1 agrees at 7 bases. The CDR3 has 15 amino acids. Germline CDR1 is MDHEN and CDR2 is SYDVKM. V trimming: 3 bases; J trimming: 8 bases; junction bases outside the gene matches: 12.

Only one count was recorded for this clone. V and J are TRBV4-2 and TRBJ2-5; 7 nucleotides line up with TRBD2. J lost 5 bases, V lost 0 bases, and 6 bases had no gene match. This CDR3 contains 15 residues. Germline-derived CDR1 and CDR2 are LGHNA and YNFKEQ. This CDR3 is CASSQELGLGETQYF. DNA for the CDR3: TGTGCCAGCAGCCAAGAACTTGGACTAGGGGAGACCCAGTACTTC.

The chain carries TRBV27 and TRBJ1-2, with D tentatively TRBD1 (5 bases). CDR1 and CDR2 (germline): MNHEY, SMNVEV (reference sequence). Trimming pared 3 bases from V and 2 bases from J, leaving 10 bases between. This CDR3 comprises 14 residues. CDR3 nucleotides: TGTGCCAGCAGTTTTGGGGCGGAGAACTATGGCTACACCTTC. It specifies CASSFGAENYGYTF.

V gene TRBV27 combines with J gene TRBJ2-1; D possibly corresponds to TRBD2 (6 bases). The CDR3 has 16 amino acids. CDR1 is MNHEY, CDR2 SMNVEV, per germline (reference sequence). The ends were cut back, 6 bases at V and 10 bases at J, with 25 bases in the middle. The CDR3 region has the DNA TGTGCCAGCAGCCCCTTGTCCCTTACGGAGGGGAGGGAGCAGTTCTTC. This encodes CASSPLSLTEGREQFF.

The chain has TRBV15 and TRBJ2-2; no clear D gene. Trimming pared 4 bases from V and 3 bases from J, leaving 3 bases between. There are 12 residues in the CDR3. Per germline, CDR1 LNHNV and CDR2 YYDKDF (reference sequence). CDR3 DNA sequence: TGTGCCACCAGCAAGGACACCGGGGAGCTGTTTTTT. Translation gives CATSKDTGELFF.

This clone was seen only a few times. CDR3 sequence: CASTPTGELFF. CDR3 in DNA: TGTGCCAGCACCCCCACCGGGGAGCTGTTTTTT. V usage is TRBV6-6 and J usage is TRBJ2-2, with D unresolved. The CDR3 loop spans 11 amino acids. Germline-derived CDR1 and CDR2 are MNHNY and SVGAGI (reference sequence). The V end was cut by 7 bases, the J end by 4 bases, with 4 bases between.

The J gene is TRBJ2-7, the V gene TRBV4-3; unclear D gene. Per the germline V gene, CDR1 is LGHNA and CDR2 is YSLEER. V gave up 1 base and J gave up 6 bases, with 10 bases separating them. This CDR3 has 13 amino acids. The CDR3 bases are TGCGCCAGCAGCCAAGCGTTAAGTCGCGAGCAGTACTTC. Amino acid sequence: CASSQALSREQYF.

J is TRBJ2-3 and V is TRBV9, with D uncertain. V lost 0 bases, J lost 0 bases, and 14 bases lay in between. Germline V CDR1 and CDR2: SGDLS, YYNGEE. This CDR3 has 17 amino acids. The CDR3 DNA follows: TGTGCCAGCAGCGTAGACGTGACTTCGAGGAGCACAGATACGCAGTATTTT. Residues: CASSVDVTSRSTDTQYF.

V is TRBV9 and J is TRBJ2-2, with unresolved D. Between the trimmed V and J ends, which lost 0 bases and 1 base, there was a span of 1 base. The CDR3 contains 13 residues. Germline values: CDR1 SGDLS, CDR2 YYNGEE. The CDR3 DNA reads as TGTGCCAGCAGCGTAGAGAACACCGGGGAGCTGTTTTTT. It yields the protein CASSVENTGELFF.

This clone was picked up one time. CDR3 sequence reads: CACLTSWAYNEQFF. The CDR3 region has the DNA TGTGCCTGTCTGACTAGCTGGGCCTACAATGAGCAGTTCTTC. V is TRBV30 and J is TRBJ2-1; TRBD2 matches 7 bases. The CDR3 spans 14 residues. The trim removed 6 bases at V and 2 bases at J, leaving 7 bases unmatched. Germline CDR1 GTSNPN, CDR2 SVGIG (reference sequence).

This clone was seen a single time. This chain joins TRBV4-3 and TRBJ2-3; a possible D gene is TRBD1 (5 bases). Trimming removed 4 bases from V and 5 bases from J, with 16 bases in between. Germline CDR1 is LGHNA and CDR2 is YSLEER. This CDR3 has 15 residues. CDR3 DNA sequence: TGCGCCAGCAGCCCCGCCCTAGGGGAAAGAGATACGCAGTATTTT. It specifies CASSPALGERDTQYF.

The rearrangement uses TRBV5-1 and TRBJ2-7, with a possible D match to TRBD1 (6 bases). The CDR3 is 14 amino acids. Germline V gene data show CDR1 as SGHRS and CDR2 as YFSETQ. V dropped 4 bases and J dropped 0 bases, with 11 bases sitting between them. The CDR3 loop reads CASSQTGYSYEQYF. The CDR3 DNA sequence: TGCGCCAGCAGCCAAACAGGGTACTCCTACGAGCAGTACTTC.